This TCR beta chain was sequenced in a study of post-analysis software for immune sequencing data. Study-level results: Patients used a handful of TRBV segments, including TRBV5-6, TRBV5-1 and TRBV20-1, more often than controls. In multiple sclerosis, normalized Chao1 diversity was significantly below that of controls.

Trimming cost V 5 bases and J 6 bases, with 14 bases left between them. The CDR3 extends over 14 amino acids. CDR1 SGHTA and CDR2 FQGNSA come from the germline V gene. This clonotype was seen at least ten times. Antigen unknown. Unique molecular identifiers tagged the TCR beta cDNA libraries. T cells numbering roughly 1 to 11 million yielded cDNA molecules that totaled roughly 500,000. A single record per CDR3 protein comes from TCRdb applying MiXCR to the PCR reads. The repertoire consists of around 200,000 distinct CDR3 sequences, with approximately 29% occurring once and the leading ten covering around 3.2%.

This sequence joins TRBV7-2 and TRBJ2-4, with D perhaps assigned TRBD1 or TRBD2 (6 bases each). The receptor was isolated from a girl aged 2 to 17 with multiple sclerosis. The sequencing input was blood. The CDR3: CASSKPEGGNIQYF. The CDR3 DNA sequence: TGTGCCAGCAGCAAGCCCGAGGGGGGAAACATTCAGTACTTC.